This T cell receptor beta chain originates from a study of CD4 T cells in relation to SARS-CoV-2 and coronaviruses. On the study more broadly: ViraFEST: approximately ten-day antigen culture of PBMCs, then TCR beta CDR3 sequencing. Two subjects were Hispanic; patients were roughly 8 males and a few females. Study outcomes and limitations: Compared with monoreactive clones, crossreactive clones showed significantly weaker SARS-CoV-2 expansion.

Libraries were prepared by immunoSEQ multiplex PCR; TCRdb keeps only in-frame clonotypes and omits some of them. The sample lists approximately 40,000 clones, around 80% occurring once. Remarks on this clone: Its target is not known.

The CDR3 runs 15 residues. Trimming cost V 5 bases and J 3 bases; bases outside gene matches: 6. Germline values: CDR1 MDHEN, CDR2 SYDVKM. The chain has TRBV28 and TRBJ2-3; the match to TRBD2 covers 9 bases. The clonotype was recovered from an adult with COVID-19. Specimen: memory CD4+ T cells from PBMCs, cultured in vitro. CDR3 bases: TGTGCCAGCAGTGTGTATAGCGGGAGTACAGATACGCAGTATTTT. Translating it yields CASSVYSGSTDTQYF.